Following are 32 T cell receptor beta chains from one sample sequenced in a study of T cells in Graves' hyperthyroidism and ophthalmopathy. From RNA transcripts, TCR beta CDR3 regions were amplified. In the first-round RT-PCR of the TCR CDR3, the HTBI primer set was used. A single record per CDR3 protein comes from TCRdb applying MiXCR to the multiplex PCR reads. The sample has about 640,000 distinct CDR3 sequences, about 45% seen once. The material sequenced was peripheral blood or thyroid tissue (not recorded which). All receptors come from an adult man with Graves' disease, either hyperthyroidism or ophthalmopathy (not recorded which).

The V call is TRBV24-1, the J call TRBJ1-5; possibly TRBD1 for D (5 bases). The CDR3 spans 13 residues. Germline lookup yields CDR1 KGHDR and CDR2 SFDVKD. Trimming took off 5 bases at V and 9 bases at J, with 13 bases between the two ends. In nucleotides, the CDR3 is TGTGCCACCAGTGGGAGGATGAGGGGGCCCCAGCATTTT. Its protein product is CATSGRMRGPQHF.

The sample holds many counts of this clonotype. V usage is TRBV7-8 and J usage is TRBJ1-2, with a weak D call TRBD1 (6 bases). Trimming took off 4 bases at V and 8 bases at J, with 17 bases between the two ends. Per germline, CDR1 SGHVS and CDR2 FQNEAQ. This CDR3 region has 14 residues. The CDR3: CASSSLQQGRGYTF. DNA for the CDR3: TGTGCCAGCAGCTCACTACAACAGGGTAGGGGCTACACCTTC.

Note on this clonotype: A much larger clone sits a single nucleotide away, making a read error possible. The chain couples TRBV7-8 to TRBJ2-5; D uncertain. V lost 2 bases and J 5 bases, leaving 9 bases between the germline ends. The CDR3 contains 13 residues. The germline gives CDR1 SGHVS, CDR2 FQNEAQ. The CDR3 region is CASSLNLRETQYF. The CDR3 DNA reads as TGTGCCAGCAGCTTAAACCTGCGGGAGACCCAGTACTTC.

In its sample, this clonotype was seen many times. The rearrangement uses TRBV29-1 and TRBJ2-5; either TRBD1 or TRBD2 may supply D (5 bases each). CDR1 is SQVTM and CDR2 is ANQGSEA in the germline V gene. The CDR3 runs 10 residues. V lost 8 bases to trimming and J lost 5 bases, with 9 bases between them. CDR3 sequence reads: CSSGLETQYF. The DNA for the CDR3 is TGCAGCTCGGGGCTGGAGACCCAGTACTTC.

The chain joins TRBV24-1 to TRBJ1-4; D is possibly TRBD1 (5 bases). Per the germline V gene, CDR1 is KGHDR and CDR2 is SFDVKD. The CDR3 runs to 16 residues. Trimming removed 3 bases at V and 8 bases at J, with 18 bases between. CDR3 amino acids: CATSDPGAGISEKLFF. CDR3 DNA: TGTGCCACCAGTGATCCTGGGGCAGGGATCAGCGAAAAACTGTTTTTT.

This clonotype was recorded many times. The chain combines TRBV29-1 with TRBJ2-5, with 10 positions matching TRBD2. Germline V CDR1 and CDR2: SQVTM, ANQGSEA. The V gene end was trimmed by 4 bases and the J gene end by 4 bases; junction bases not matched to a gene: 3. This CDR3 is 13 amino acids long. This chain's CDR3 is CSVGLAGAETQYF. The CDR3 DNA reads TGCAGCGTTGGGCTAGCGGGAGCAGAGACCCAGTACTTC.

The genes are TRBV10-3 and TRBJ1-2; 8 bases are shared with TRBD1. The CDR3 covers 13 residues. Germline CDR1 ENHRY, CDR2 SYGVKD. V dropped 10 bases and J dropped 8; count of bases not matched to a gene: 12. Written as DNA, the CDR3 is TGTGCCAGCTGCTACCGGACAGGGATAGGCTACACCTTC. This gives the protein CASCYRTGIGYTF.

J is TRBJ1-2 and V is TRBV7-9; D may be TRBD1 (6 bases). This CDR3 has 17 amino acids. The V gene lost 5 bases and the J gene lost 0 bases, with 19 bases spanning the gap. From germline, CDR1 is SEHNR and CDR2 FQNEAQ (reference sequence). CDR3: CASSTSGGGITNYGYTF. CDR3 coding DNA: TGTGCCAGCAGCACCTCGGGGGGCGGAATAACTAACTATGGCTACACCTTC.

The CDR3 sequence is CASSLEDRGLGNEQYF. The CDR3 DNA reads as TGTGCCAGCAGCTTAGAGGACAGGGGGCTTGGCAACGAGCAGTACTTC. The V call is TRBV11-1, the J call TRBJ2-7; TRBD1 agrees at 11 bases. The CDR3 loop spans 16 amino acids. The trim removed 1 base at V and 5 bases at J, leaving 7 bases unmatched. CDR1 SGHAT and CDR2 FQDESV come from the germline V gene (reference sequence).

The chain recombines TRBV12-3 or TRBV12-4 with TRBJ1-1, with D unresolved. The CDR3 length is 13 residues. With 2 bases removed from V and 3 bases from J, the gap between germline ends came to 7 bases. The CDR3 here is CASSLMGHTEAFF. For the CDR3, the DNA is TGTGCCAGCAGTTTAATGGGCCACACTGAAGCTTTCTTT.

This clonotype was seen more than once but under ten times. This chain connects TRBV5-1 to TRBJ2-2, with TRBD1 identical over 8 bases. The length of the CDR3 is 15 residues. J was trimmed by 5 bases and V by 4 bases; bases with no gene match: 7. Germline-derived CDR1 and CDR2 are SGHRS and YFSETQ. The CDR3, as DNA: TGCGCCAGCAGCACAACCGGGACAGGTACCGGGGAGCTGTTTTTT. Protein sequence: CASSTTGTGTGELFF.

This clonotype was seen only a few times. This chain links TRBV2 with TRBJ1-5; perhaps TRBD1 as D (5 bases). Trimming shortened V by 5 bases and J by 0 bases, and 11 bases separated the two germline ends. Germline CDR1 and CDR2: SNHLY and FYNNEI. CDR3 size: 15 residues. For the CDR3, the DNA is TGTGCCAGCAGTCGGGACGTGAATAGCAATCAGCCCCAGCATTTT. It encodes CASSRDVNSNQPQHF.

The chain couples TRBV29-1 to TRBJ2-7; 7 bases are a match to TRBD1. This CDR3 is 13 amino acids long. The trim removed 8 bases at V and 4 bases at J, leaving 11 bases unmatched. CDR1 is SQVTM, CDR2 ANQGSEA, per germline. The CDR3 DNA reads as TGCAGCAGTTGGACACAGGGACAGTACGAGCAGTACTTC. Protein sequence: CSSWTQGQYEQYF.

The rearrangement joins TRBV2 to TRBJ1-1; the D is unclear. This CDR3 comprises 9 residues. Trimming left V 3 bases short and J 13 bases short, with 6 bases between. CDR1 and CDR2 (germline): SNHLY, FYNNEI. The CDR3 protein is CASSDTGFF. The CDR3 nucleotides are TGTGCCAGCAGTGATACGGGTTTCTTT.

The rearrangement links TRBV11-2 to TRBJ1-5; TRBD1 matches 7 bases. The trim removed 5 bases at V and 11 bases at J, leaving 9 bases unmatched. Looked up from germline, CDR1 is SGHAT and CDR2 is FQNNGV. This CDR3 is 13 amino acids long. The CDR3 loop is CASSADRARAQHF. CDR3 DNA sequence: TGTGCCAGCAGCGCCGACAGGGCTCGTGCCCAGCATTTT. The full variable domain, its missing parts supplied by reference TRBV11-2 and TRBJ1-5, is EAGVAQSPRYKIIEKRQSVAFWCNPISGHATLYWYQQILGQGPKLLIQFQNNGVVDDSQLPKDRFSAERLKGVDSTLKIQPAKLEDSAVYLCASSADRARAQHFGDGTRLSIL.

The chain couples TRBV11-1 to TRBJ1-1; 7 nucleotides match TRBD1. Germline V gives CDR1 SGHAT, CDR2 FQDESV (reference sequence). The CDR3 has 17 amino acids. V trimming: 5 bases; J trimming: 1 base; junction bases outside the gene matches: 13. The CDR3 region has the DNA TGTGCCAGCAGCCGACCCGATCCGGGACAGACGAACACTGAAGCTTTCTTT. Its translation: CASSRPDPGQTNTEAFF.

This clonotype was seen ten or more times. The gene calls are TRBV6-5 and TRBJ2-5, with D perhaps TRBD2 (6 bases). Per the germline V gene, CDR1 is MNHEY and CDR2 is SVGAGI. The CDR3 is 13 residues long. The germline V and J ends were trimmed by 6 bases and 7 bases, with 15 bases remaining between them. The CDR3 loop reads CASSATGGGTQYF. The DNA for the CDR3 is TGTGCCAGCAGCGCTACTGGGGGAGGGACCCAGTACTTC.

Remarks on this clonotype: The junction departs from the called germline gene at one end, perhaps through a read error. The rearrangement links TRBV10-3 to TRBJ2-5; D ambiguous. The germline V gene has CDR1 ENHRY and CDR2 SYGVKD. The length of the CDR3 is 8 residues. The CDR3 loop is CAISEGHF. CDR3 coding DNA: TGTGCCATCAGTGAAGGGCACTTC.

The chain uses TRBV19 and TRBJ1-5; D possibly corresponds to TRBD1 (5 bases). Deletions cut 3 bases from V and 7 bases from J, with 16 bases between. CDR1 is LNHDA and CDR2 is SQIVND in the germline V gene (reference sequence). The CDR3 length is 15 residues. The DNA for the CDR3 is TGTGCCAGTAGTATCTCTCCAGGGCGAAGCCAGCCCCAGCATTTT. Encoded protein: CASSISPGRSQPQHF.

The table lists this clonotype with a count of one. The chain combines TRBV25-1 with TRBJ1-6, with D hard to call. V lost 3 bases, J lost 4 bases, and 7 bases lay in between. The CDR3 is made up of 14 amino acids. Germline V lookup: CDR1 MGHDK, CDR2 SYGVNS. CDR3 bases: TGTGCCAGCAGTGACGGGGTATATAATTCACCCCTCCACTTT. Amino acids: CASSDGVYNSPLHF. Looking up the rest from reference TRBV25-1 and TRBJ1-6 gives the full variable domain: EADIYQTPRYLVIGTGKKITLECSQTMGHDKMYWYQQDPGMELHLIHYSYGVNSTEKGDLSSESTVSRIRTEHFPLTLESARPSHTSQYLCASSDGVYNSPLHFGNGTRLTVT.

On this clonotype: A much larger clone sits a single nucleotide away, making a read error possible. The chain combines TRBV9 with TRBJ1-2; unclear D gene. The ends were cut back, 3 bases at V and 6 bases at J, with 9 bases in the middle. Germline-derived CDR1 and CDR2 are SGDLS and YYNGEE. CDR3 length: 12 amino acids. As DNA, the CDR3 is TGTGCCAGCAGCGGACGGCCCCATGGCTACACCTTC. This sequence encodes CASSGRPHGYTF. Supplemented by reference TRBV9 and TRBJ1-2, the full variable domain reads DSGVTQTPKHLITATGQRVTLRCSPRSGDLSVYWYQQSLDQGLQFLIQYYNGEERAKGNILERFSAQQFPDLHSELNLSSLELGDSALYFCASSGRPHGYTFGSGTRLTVV.

This clonotype was picked up many times. The chain joins TRBV10-3 to TRBJ2-7; D is possibly TRBD2 (5 bases). V gave up 10 bases and J gave up 1 base, with 11 bases separating them. The germline gives CDR1 ENHRY, CDR2 SYGVKD. The CDR3 is 12 residues long. The CDR3 sequence: CATQRDSYEQYF. DNA of the CDR3: TGTGCCACCCAACGGGATTCCTACGAGCAGTACTTC.

This clonotype was recorded only once. V is TRBV25-1 and J is TRBJ1-6, with 9 bases aligning to TRBD1. Looked up from germline, CDR1 is MGHDK and CDR2 is SYGVNS. Germline trimming cut 4 bases from V and 9 bases from J; bases unmatched to any gene: 16. The CDR3 extends over 18 amino acids. The CDR3 spells CASSARGVEGQGTSPLHF. CDR3 nucleotide sequence: TGTGCCAGCAGTGCTAGAGGGGTGGAAGGACAGGGGACTTCACCCCTCCACTTT.

The J gene is TRBJ1-2, the V gene TRBV29-1; 8 nucleotides agree with TRBD1. Germline V gene sequence: CDR1 SQVTM, CDR2 ANQGSEA. V dropped 1 base and J dropped 13; count of bases not matched to a gene: 8. The CDR3 has 12 amino acids. The DNA for the CDR3 is TGCAGCGTTGAAGGGCAGGGACAGGTCGGCACCTTC. Its protein product is CSVEGQGQVGTF.

The chain is built from TRBV11-2 and TRBJ1-2, with TRBD1 identical over 7 bases. V lost 3 bases, J lost 4 bases, and 2 bases stayed unmatched. Germline CDR1 reads SGHAT; CDR2 reads FQNNGV. The CDR3 has 13 residues. The CDR3 coding sequence is TGTGCCAGCAGCTTTGAGGGGGCCTATGGCTACACCTTC. Its translation is CASSFEGAYGYTF.

This clonotype appeared a few times. This chain uses TRBV4-1 with TRBJ2-7; no definite D call. Germline lookup yields CDR1 MGHRA and CDR2 YSYEKL. The CDR3 consists of 14 residues. V gave up 5 bases and J gave up 0 bases, with 11 bases separating them. The CDR3 protein is CASSGPTSSYEQYF. Written as DNA, the CDR3 is TGCGCCAGCAGCGGGCCCACGAGCTCCTACGAGCAGTACTTC.

This chain connects TRBV2 to TRBJ1-5; D gene unclear. This CDR3 is built from 14 residues. V was clipped by 8 bases and J by 0 bases, with 11 bases between them. Germline V gene data show CDR1 as SNHLY and CDR2 as FYNNEI. The DNA for the CDR3 is TGTGCCAGCTTGGGTGTGGATAGCAATCAGCCCCAGCATTTT. Its translation: CASLGVDSNQPQHF.

V usage is TRBV25-1 and J usage is TRBJ1-2; no clear D. Germline CDR1 and CDR2: MGHDK and SYGVNS. V lost 8 bases and J 6 bases, leaving 22 bases between the germline ends. This CDR3 has 15 residues. The chain's CDR3 is CASVRPGTFEHGYTF. DNA of the CDR3: TGTGCCAGCGTTAGGCCCGGAACATTCGAACATGGCTACACCTTC.

This clonotype was picked up a small number of times. At one boundary the junction diverges from the germline segment, which might be a read error. The V and J genes are TRBV4-1 and TRBJ2-5; maybe TRBD2 (6 bases). Germline CDR1 is MGHRA and CDR2 is YSYEKL. CDR3 length equals 14 residues. The CDR3: CASSQEEGPETQYF. CDR3 DNA sequence: TGTGCCAGCAGCCAAGAGGAGGGTCCAGAGACCCAGTACTTC.

This clonotype was counted many times. The chain has TRBV7-2 and TRBJ1-3; D is uncertain. The length of the CDR3 is 13 residues. V gave up 2 bases and J gave up 4 bases, with 6 bases separating them. Germline V gene sequence: CDR1 SGHTA, CDR2 FQGNSA. The CDR3 loop reads CASSLPGGNTIYF. The DNA for the CDR3 is TGTGCCAGCAGCTTACCCGGGGGAAACACCATATATTTT.

The rearrangement uses TRBV7-8 and TRBJ2-5, with a possible D match to TRBD1 (6 bases). V dropped 5 bases and J dropped 1 base, with 14 bases sitting between them. This CDR3 comprises 15 residues. Germline V lookup: CDR1 SGHVS, CDR2 FQNEAQ. The CDR3: CASSIRDNFQETQYF. DNA of the CDR3: TGTGCCAGCAGCATTCGGGACAACTTCCAAGAGACCCAGTACTTC. Using reference TRBV7-8 and TRBJ2-5 for the parts outside the CDR3, the full variable domain is GAGVSQSPRYKVAKRGQDVALRCDPISGHVSLFWYQQALGQGPEFLTYFQNEAQLDKSGLPSDRFFAERPEGSVSTLKIQRTQQEDSAVYLCASSIRDNFQETQYFGPGTRLLVL.

This clonotype was recorded only once. This may stem from a read error, because a much larger clone lies one nucleotide away. The V and J genes are TRBV7-9 and TRBJ2-7; possibly TRBD1 for D (5 bases). CDR3 size: 13 residues. The germline V and J ends were trimmed by 6 bases and 6 bases, with 15 bases remaining between them. Germline loops: CDR1 SEHNR, CDR2 FQNEAQ (reference sequence). CDR3 residues: CASSPDTFCEQYF. In DNA form, the CDR3 reads TGTGCCAGCAGTCCGGACACGTTCTGCGAGCAGTACTTC.